These 19 T cell receptor beta chains came from one sample sequenced in a study of Graves' ophthalmopathy and Graves' hyperthyroidism. RNA transcripts provided the template for amplifying TCR beta CDR3 regions. HTBI primers primed a first-round RT-PCR, and a second-round multiplex PCR followed. TCRdb reprocessed the multiplex PCR reads via MiXCR and lists one record per CDR3 protein. The sample records about 550,000 distinct CDR3 sequences, 39% being singletons. The sequenced sample consisted of peripheral blood or thyroid tissue (not recorded which). These receptors originate from an adult man with Graves' hyperthyroidism.

Many counts were recorded for this clonotype. The chain uses TRBV20-1 and TRBJ2-7; 8 bases match TRBD2. Per germline, CDR1 DFQATT and CDR2 SNEGSKA (reference sequence). The CDR3 consists of 13 residues. After removal of 3 bases from V and 5 bases from J, the junction contained 6 bases not matched to a gene. For the CDR3, the DNA is TGCAGTGCTAGGCGGGAGGCTCGACACGAGCAGTACTTC. Translated, it gives CSARREARHEQYF.

The chain combines TRBV29-1 with TRBJ1-1, with a possible D match to TRBD1 (6 bases). The CDR3 is 13 amino acids. Trimming took off 2 bases at V and 4 bases at J, with 11 bases between the two ends. The germline CDR1 and CDR2 sequences are SQVTM and ANQGSEA. CDR3 region: CSVETGGPTEAFF. In DNA form, the CDR3 reads TGCAGCGTTGAAACGGGGGGGCCCACTGAAGCTTTCTTT.

This clonotype was counted many times. The chain carries TRBV13 and TRBJ2-5; 7 bases match TRBD1. V trimming: 5 bases; J trimming: 4 bases; junction bases outside the gene matches: 13. This CDR3 is built from 16 residues. Germline V gives CDR1 PRHDT, CDR2 FYEKMQ (reference sequence). CDR3 in DNA: TGTGCCAGCAGCAACTCTCGGGCAGGGGGTTCAGAGACCCAGTACTTC. It is translated as CASSNSRAGGSETQYF.

This clonotype was recorded a few times. The chain carries TRBV3-1 and TRBJ1-5; 8 positions agree with TRBD1. CDR1 is LGHDT, CDR2 YNNKEL, per germline (reference sequence). The CDR3 covers 15 residues. V was clipped by 3 bases and J by 7 bases; unmatched bases: 8. The CDR3 loop reads CASSQDREVGQPQHF. The CDR3 DNA reads TGTGCCAGCAGCCAGGACAGGGAGGTTGGGCAGCCCCAGCATTTT.

This sequence joins TRBV2 and TRBJ1-2; D remains ambiguous. CDR1 SNHLY and CDR2 FYNNEI come from the germline V gene. V lost 11 bases and J lost 3, with 22 bases in between. This CDR3 has 15 amino acids. The CDR3 region has the DNA TGTGCCGGTAGCGAAGACGGAGGGTCGGACTATGGCTACACCTTC. It encodes CAGSEDGGSDYGYTF.

This clonotype was observed many times. The rearrangement uses TRBV20-1 and TRBJ1-2; TRBD1 aligns across 7 bases. Germline V gene sequence: CDR1 DFQATT, CDR2 SNEGSKA (reference sequence). The CDR3 has 12 amino acids. CDR3 amino acids: CSPGQRNYGYTF. The DNA of the CDR3 is TGCAGCCCGGGACAGCGAAACTATGGCTACACCTTC.

This clonotype was observed at least ten times. The V gene is TRBV5-6, the J gene TRBJ1-6; D gene unclear. Trimming pared 0 bases from V and 6 bases from J, leaving 10 bases between. This CDR3 is built from 15 residues. Germline V gene lookup returns CDR1 SGHDT and CDR2 YYEEEE. CDR3 sequence reads: CASSLVLAPNSPLHF. The CDR3 DNA reads as TGTGCCAGCAGCTTGGTGTTGGCACCTAATTCACCCCTCCACTTT.

This clonotype was seen many times. The chain joins TRBV29-1 to TRBJ2-7; D call uncertain. CDR3 length: 14 amino acids. From germline, CDR1 is SQVTM and CDR2 ANQGSEA. Trimming removed 0 bases at V and 0 bases at J, with 9 bases between. The CDR3 here is CSVEDRSSSYEQYF. Here the CDR3 DNA reads TGCAGCGTTGAAGACAGATCAAGCTCCTACGAGCAGTACTTC.

For this clonotype: At one end, the junction sequence differs from germline, possibly due to a read error. The chain links TRBV19 to TRBJ1-1, with 7 bases that match TRBD1. This CDR3 spans 15 amino acids. Germline-derived CDR1 and CDR2 are LNHDA and SQIVND (reference sequence). CDR3: CASSFLQGWISEASF. The CDR3 region has the DNA TGTGCCAGCAGCTTCTTACAGGGGTGGATTTCTGAAGCTTCCTTT.

This clonotype was seen at least ten times. V gene TRBV20-1 combines with J gene TRBJ1-2; 9 bases match TRBD1. The CDR3 covers 14 residues. The germline gives CDR1 DFQATT, CDR2 SNEGSKA (reference sequence). Trimming took 2 bases from V and 2 from J; bases not matched to a gene: 3. CDR3 amino acids: CSARNTGGNYGYTF. The CDR3 DNA follows: TGCAGTGCTAGAAACACAGGGGGCAACTATGGCTACACCTTC.

This clonotype was observed many times. The V call is TRBV2, the J call TRBJ1-2; tentatively, D is TRBD1 (5 bases). With 11 bases removed from V and 0 bases from J, the gap between germline ends came to 22 bases. Germline CDR1 reads SNHLY; CDR2 reads FYNNEI. The CDR3 covers 16 residues. The CDR3 nucleotides read TGTGCCTTCTACGGGGGGGATTCGCGAGCTAACTATGGCTACACCTTC. Protein: CAFYGGDSRANYGYTF. The whole variable domain, remainder taken from reference TRBV2 and TRBJ1-2, is EPEVTQTPSHQVTQMGQEVILRCVPISNHLYFYWYRQILGQKVEFLVSFYNNEISEKSEIFDDQFSVERPDGSNFTLKIRSTKLEDSAMYFCAFYGGDSRANYGYTFGSGTRLTVV.

The V gene is TRBV15, the J gene TRBJ2-2, with TRBD1 as a possible D gene (5 bases). Trimming removed 0 bases at V and 7 bases at J, with 12 bases between. The CDR3 has 15 amino acids. Per germline, CDR1 LNHNV and CDR2 YYDKDF (reference sequence). The CDR3 sequence is CATSRDLQENGELFF. The DNA of the CDR3 is TGTGCCACCAGCAGAGATCTACAGGAGAACGGGGAGCTGTTTTTT.

This clonotype was detected ten times or more. This rearrangement joins TRBV12-5 to TRBJ1-1; tentatively, D is TRBD1 (6 bases). Germline V gene sequence: CDR1 LGHNT, CDR2 FRNRAP. Trimming pared 0 bases from V and 2 bases from J, leaving 10 bases between. The CDR3 is 15 amino acids. The CDR3 is CASGLVPQGNTEAFF. The DNA for the CDR3 is TGTGCTAGTGGTTTGGTACCACAGGGAAACACTGAAGCTTTCTTT.

This clonotype has only a few counts. The genes are TRBV12-5 and TRBJ1-2; TRBD1 aligns across 7 bases. The junction had 4 bases not matched to a gene; V was cut back by 3 bases and J by 3 bases. Germline CDR1 and CDR2: LGHNT and FRNRAP. This CDR3 is 14 amino acids long. The CDR3 region has the DNA TGTGCTAGTGGTTTAGGGACAGCTTACTATGGCTACACCTTC. Translated, it gives CASGLGTAYYGYTF.

The chain couples TRBV3-1 to TRBJ2-7, with D tentatively TRBD2 (6 bases). CDR3 length: 13 residues. V lost 6 bases to trimming and J lost 3 bases, with 12 bases between them. Germline values: CDR1 LGHDT, CDR2 YNNKEL (reference sequence). CDR3 protein: CASSYSGLYEQYF. The CDR3 nucleotides read TGTGCCAGCAGTTACTCGGGACTCTACGAGCAGTACTTC.

V and J are TRBV7-9 and TRBJ1-1, with D possibly TRBD1 on 6 matching bases. The V end was cut by 5 bases, the J end by 1 base, with 17 bases between. The CDR3 has 16 amino acids. Germline CDR1 SEHNR, CDR2 FQNEAQ (reference sequence). The CDR3 nucleotides are TGTGCCAGCAGCCTAAGCACCGGGACATCGAACACTGAAGCTTTCTTT. This sequence encodes CASSLSTGTSNTEAFF.

CDR3 DNA sequence: TGTGCCAGCAGTTACCGCCAGGCAGATACGCAGTATTTT. Translation: CASSYRQADTQYF. V gene TRBV6-5 combines with J gene TRBJ2-3; D is unresolved. The CDR3 has 13 residues. V lost 2 bases and J 4 bases, leaving 7 bases between the germline ends. The germline CDR1 and CDR2 sequences are MNHEY and SVGAGI.

Comment on this clonotype: A much larger clone sits a single nucleotide away, making a read error possible. DNA of the CDR3: TGTGCCAGCAGCCAAACAGGGGGCTTTGCTTCACCCCTCCGCTTT. Translation: CASSQTGGFASPLRF. The rearrangement joins TRBV7-9 to TRBJ1-6; 9 bases agree with TRBD1. Germline CDR1 and CDR2: SEHNR and FQNEAQ (reference sequence). This CDR3 spans 15 amino acids.

This clonotype was seen ten or more times. V gene TRBV20-1 combines with J gene TRBJ2-2; TRBD2 might be the D (5 bases). The CDR3 is 13 residues long. Trimming cost V 1 base and J 5 bases, with 8 bases left between them. CDR1 is DFQATT and CDR2 is SNEGSKA in the germline V gene (reference sequence). CDR3 in amino acids: CSARVGITGELFF. The CDR3 nucleotides are TGCAGTGCTAGAGTCGGGATAACCGGGGAGCTGTTTTTT.